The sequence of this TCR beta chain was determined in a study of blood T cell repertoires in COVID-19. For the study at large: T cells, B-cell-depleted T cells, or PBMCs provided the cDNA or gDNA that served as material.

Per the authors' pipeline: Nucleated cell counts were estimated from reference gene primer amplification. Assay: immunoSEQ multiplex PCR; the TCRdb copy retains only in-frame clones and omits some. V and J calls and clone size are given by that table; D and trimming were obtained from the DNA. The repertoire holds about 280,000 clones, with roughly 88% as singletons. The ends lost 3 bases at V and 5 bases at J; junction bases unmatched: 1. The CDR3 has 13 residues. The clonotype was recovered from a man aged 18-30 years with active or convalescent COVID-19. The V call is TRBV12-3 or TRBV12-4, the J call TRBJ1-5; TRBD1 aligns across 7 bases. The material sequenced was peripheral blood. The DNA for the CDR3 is TGTGCCAGCAGTTTCAGGGGGTATCAGCCCCAGCATTTT. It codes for CASSFRGYQPQHF.